This T cell receptor (beta chain) was recorded in a study of blood T cells in healthy people across ages. This clonotype was seen a handful of times. Antigen: not known. General study points: It was the long-lived donors that had more naive CD4+ cells and higher diversity than aged donors.

Through a sample-barcoded 5' primer and a J-beta primer mix, a second PCR was run for roughly 6 to 11 cycles. Each of the cDNA molecules was tagged by a template-switch adaptor with 12 random nucleotides. TCRdb passed the 5' RACE reads through MiXCR, listing each CDR3 protein once. The sample shows more than 700,000 distinct CDR3 sequences, about 55% of them seen only once. Donors ranged from roughly 6 to 100 years old and were healthy Caucasians in Russia. Investigators took roughly 9.5 milliliters of peripheral blood from every donor. Sequenced: blood. This receptor was obtained from a man older than 75 in good health.

CDR3 in DNA: TGTGCCAGCAGTTGTTCGGACGCAAACGTCCTGACTTTC. Residues: CASSCSDANVLTF. The rearrangement joins TRBV28 to TRBJ2-6; D not certain. Germline V lookup: CDR1 MDHEN, CDR2 SYDVKM. This CDR3 contains 13 residues. The V end lost 4 bases, the J end lost 10 bases, and 11 bases lay between the germline ends.